These T cell receptor beta chains were read from a single sample in a study of early T cells in non-severe SARS-CoV-2 infection. TCRdb called the 5' RACE reads again in MiXCR, with one record for every CDR3 protein. The sample records roughly 57,000 distinct CDR3 sequences, under 15% being singletons. The starting material was whole blood, obtained at baseline. Receptors originate from an adult who was a healthcare worker with PCR-confirmed SARS-CoV-2 infection or an uninfected control (not recorded which). Both conserved end residues are part of each CDR3.

V gene: TRBV9; CDR3 protein: CASSVRVLGGEQFF
V gene: TRBV29-1; CDR3 protein: CSVDGMNTEAFF
V gene: TRBV7-2; CDR3 protein: CASSPRRGDGYTF
V gene: TRBV6-2/TRBV6-3; CDR3 protein: CASSSQLADSYNEQFF
V gene: TRBV6-2/TRBV6-3; CDR3 protein: CASSYRGRVEAFF
V gene: TRBV11-2; CDR3 protein: CASSPTSIAGVSYNEQFF
V gene: TRBV3-1; CDR3 protein: CASSQGTLNQPQHF
V gene: TRBV4-2; CDR3 protein: CASSQLQTQGDEQFF
V gene: TRBV4-1; CDR3 protein: CASSWGQDATNEKLFF
V gene: TRBV20-1; CDR3 protein: CSARHSRGEQYF
V gene: TRBV6-6; CDR3 protein: CASTDLDRGNGYTF
V gene: TRBV7-6; CDR3 protein: CASSLDTSADTQYF
V gene: TRBV10-1; CDR3 protein: CASRATGLTEAFF
V gene: TRBV28; CDR3 protein: CASRGQGEGEQYF
V gene: TRBV20-1; CDR3 protein: CSAPGGRGANYGYTF
V gene: TRBV7-9; CDR3 protein: CASSFTGREAFF
V gene: TRBV4-1; CDR3 protein: CASSQDPGLGAYGYTF